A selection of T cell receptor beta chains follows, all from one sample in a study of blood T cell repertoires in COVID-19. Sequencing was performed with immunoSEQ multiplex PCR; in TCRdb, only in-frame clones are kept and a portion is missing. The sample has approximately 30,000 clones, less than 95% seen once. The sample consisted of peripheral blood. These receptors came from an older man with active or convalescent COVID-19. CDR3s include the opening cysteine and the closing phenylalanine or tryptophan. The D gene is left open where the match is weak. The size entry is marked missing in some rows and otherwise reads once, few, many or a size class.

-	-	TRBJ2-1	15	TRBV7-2	CASSPSRGDYNEQFF	TGTGCCAGCAGCCCTTCTCGGGGTGACTACAATGAGCAGTTCTTC
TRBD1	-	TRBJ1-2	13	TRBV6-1	CASSSTGARGYTF	TGTGCCAGCAGTTCGACAGGGGCTCGGGGCTACACCTTC
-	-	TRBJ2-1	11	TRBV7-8	CASSPGLRKFF	TGTGCCAGCAGCCCGGGACTCAGGAAGTTCTTC
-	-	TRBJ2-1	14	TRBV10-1	CASRASRQGGDTFF	TGCGCCAGCAGAGCTTCAAGACAGGGCGGGGATACGTTCTTC
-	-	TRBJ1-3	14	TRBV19	CASSREVSGNTIYF	TGTGCCAGTAGTAGGGAGGTGTCTGGAAACACCATATATTTT
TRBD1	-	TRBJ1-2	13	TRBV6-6	CASRNRGWYGYTF	TGTGCCAGCAGGAACAGGGGTTGGTATGGCTACACCTTC
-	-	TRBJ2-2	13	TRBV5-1	CASSLVPLGELFF	TGCGCCAGCAGCTTGGTTCCCCTCGGGGAGCTGTTTTTT
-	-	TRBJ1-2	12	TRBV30	CAWKTGFDGYTF	TGTGCCTGGAAGACAGGTTTTGATGGCTACACCTTC
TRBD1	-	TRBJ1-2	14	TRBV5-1	CASSLVGTGAGYTF	TGCGCCAGCAGCTTGGTCGGGACAGGCGCTGGCTACACCTTC
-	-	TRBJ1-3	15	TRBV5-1	CASSLSWEAGNTIYF	TGCGCCAGCAGCTTGAGTTGGGAGGCTGGAAACACCATATATTTT
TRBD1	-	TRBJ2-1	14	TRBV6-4	CASSRTRGMNEQFF	TGTGCCAGCAGTCGAACCAGGGGGATGAATGAGCAGTTCTTC
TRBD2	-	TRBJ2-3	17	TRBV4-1	CASSQDIGTSGGDTQYF	TGCGCCAGCAGCCAAGATATTGGGACTAGTGGCGGAGATACGCAGTATTTT
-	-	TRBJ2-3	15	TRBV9	CASSVASVQGDTQYF	TGTGCCAGCAGCGTAGCTAGCGTCCAGGGAGATACGCAGTATTTT
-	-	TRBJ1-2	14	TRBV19	CASNQAGMTYGYTF	TGTGCCAGTAACCAGGCAGGGATGACCTATGGCTACACCTTC
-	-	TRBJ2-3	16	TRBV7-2	CASSLGRGGSTDTQYF	TGTGCCAGCAGCTTGGGGCGAGGTGGTAGCACAGATACGCAGTATTTT
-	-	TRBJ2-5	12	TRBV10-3	CAISEFMETQYF	TGTGCCATCAGTGAGTTTATGGAGACCCAGTACTTC
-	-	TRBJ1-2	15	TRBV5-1	CASSVETGLNYGYTF	TGCGCCAGCAGCGTGGAGACAGGCCTTAACTATGGCTACACCTTC
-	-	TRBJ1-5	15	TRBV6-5	CASSYSGTPNQPQHF	TGTGCCAGCAGTTACTCGGGGACACCCAATCAGCCCCAGCATTTT
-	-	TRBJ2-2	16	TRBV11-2	CASSPTKAASPGELFF	TGTGCCAGCAGCCCTACTAAGGCTGCGAGCCCCGGGGAGCTGTTTTTT
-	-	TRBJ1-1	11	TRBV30	CAWRSNTEAFF	TGTGCCTGGCGGTCGAACACTGAAGCTTTCTTT
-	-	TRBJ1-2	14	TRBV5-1	CASSLASGTSRYTF	TGCGCCAGCAGCTTGGCGTCAGGGACTTCGCGCTACACCTTC
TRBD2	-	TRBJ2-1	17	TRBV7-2	CASSPSGTSGVISEQFF	TGTGCCAGCAGCCCGAGCGGGACTAGCGGGGTAATTAGTGAGCAGTTCTTC
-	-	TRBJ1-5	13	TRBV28	CASSLRGYQPQHF	TGTGCCAGCAGTTTACGGGGGTATCAGCCCCAGCATTTT
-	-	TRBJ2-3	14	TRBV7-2	CASSFKTSLDTQYF	TGTGCCAGCAGCTTTAAGACTAGTTTAGATACGCAGTATTTT
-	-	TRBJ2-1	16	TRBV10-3	CAISEGGGGSYNEQFF	TGTGCCATCAGTGAAGGGGGGGGCGGATCCTACAATGAGCAGTTCTTC
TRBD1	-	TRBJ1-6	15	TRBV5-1	CASSSGQRYNSPLHF	TGCGCCAGCAGCTCGGGACAGCGCTATAATTCACCCCTCCACTTT
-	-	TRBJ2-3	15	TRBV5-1	CASSLDRATTDTQYF	TGCGCCAGCAGCTTGGACAGGGCTACCACAGATACGCAGTATTTT
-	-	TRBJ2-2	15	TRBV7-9	CASSLASIDTGELFF	TGTGCCAGCAGCTTAGCCTCGATAGACACCGGGGAGCTGTTTTTT
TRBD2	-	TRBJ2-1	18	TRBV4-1	CASSQRKGTSGLFNEQFF	TGCGCCAGCAGCCAACGTAAGGGGACTAGCGGCCTTTTCAATGAGCAGTTCTTC
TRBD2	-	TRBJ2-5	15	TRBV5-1	CASSFSGSVQETQYF	TGCGCCAGCAGCTTTAGCGGGAGTGTCCAAGAGACCCAGTACTTC
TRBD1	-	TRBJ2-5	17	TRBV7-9	CASNILKPGQQQETQYF	TGTGCCAGCAACATACTAAAGCCGGGACAGCAACAAGAGACCCAGTACTTC
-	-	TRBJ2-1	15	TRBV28	CASSLVQGLDNEQFF	TGTGCCAGCAGTTTGGTTCAGGGTTTAGACAATGAGCAGTTCTTC
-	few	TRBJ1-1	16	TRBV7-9	CASSLEPGQGSTEAFF	TGTGCCAGCAGCTTAGAGCCTGGGCAGGGGAGTACTGAAGCTTTCTTT
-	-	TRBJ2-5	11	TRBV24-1	CATRYQETQYF	TGTGCCACCCGGTACCAAGAGACCCAGTACTTC
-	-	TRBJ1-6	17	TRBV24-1	CATSDLESSSYNSPLHF	TGTGCCACCAGTGATTTGGAGAGTAGCTCCTATAATTCACCCCTCCACTTT
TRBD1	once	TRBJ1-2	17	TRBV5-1	CASSPGTGGFQNYGYTF	TGCGCCAGCAGCCCCGGGACAGGGGGTTTCCAAAACTATGGCTACACCTTC
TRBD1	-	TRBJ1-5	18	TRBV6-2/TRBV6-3	CASSPGTGRSFSNQPQHF	TGTGCCAGCAGTCCCGGGACAGGGAGAAGCTTTAGCAATCAGCCCCAGCATTTT
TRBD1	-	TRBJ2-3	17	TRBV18	CASSPRGTGGTTDTQYF	TGTGCCAGCTCACCTCGAGGAACAGGGGGCACGACAGATACGCAGTATTTT
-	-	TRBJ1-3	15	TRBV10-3	CAISENLGSGNTIYF	TGTGCCATCAGTGAGAACCTAGGTTCTGGAAACACCATATATTTT
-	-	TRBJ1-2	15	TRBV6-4	CASSVSFQGHYGYTF	TGTGCCAGCAGTGTCTCCTTTCAGGGGCACTATGGCTACACCTTC
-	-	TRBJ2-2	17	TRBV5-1	CASSLGQEVRYTGELFF	TGCGCCAGCAGCTTGGGACAGGAGGTACGGTACACCGGGGAGCTGTTTTTT
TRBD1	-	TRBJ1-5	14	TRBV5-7	CASSFRGTNQPQHF	TGTGCCAGCAGCTTCAGGGGGACAAATCAGCCCCAGCATTTT
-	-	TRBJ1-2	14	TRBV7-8	CASSPGGGNYGYTF	TGTGCCAGCAGCCCGGGGGGGGGCAACTATGGCTACACCTTC
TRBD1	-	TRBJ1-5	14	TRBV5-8	CASTSDRVRQPQHF	TGTGCCAGCACCTCCGACAGGGTGCGGCAGCCCCAGCATTTT
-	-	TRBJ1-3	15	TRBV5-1	CASSLADSSGNTIYF	TGCGCCAGCAGCTTGGCCGACAGCTCTGGAAACACCATATATTTT
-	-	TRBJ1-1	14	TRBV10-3	CAISVSGSETEAFF	TGTGCCATCAGTGTTTCGGGGTCGGAGACTGAAGCTTTCTTT
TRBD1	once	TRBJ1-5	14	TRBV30	CAWNPTTGNQPQHF	TGTGCCTGGAATCCGACGACAGGGAATCAGCCCCAGCATTTT
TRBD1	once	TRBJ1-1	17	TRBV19	CASSIGQGGHWGTEAFF	TGTGCCAGTAGTATAGGTCAAGGGGGCCATTGGGGCACTGAAGCTTTCTTT
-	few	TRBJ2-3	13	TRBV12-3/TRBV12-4	CASMKEVTDTQYF	TGTGCCAGCATGAAGGAGGTAACAGATACGCAGTATTTT
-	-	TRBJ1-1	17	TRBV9	CASSAGISRAGDTEAFF	TGTGCCAGCAGCGCCGGGATTTCAAGGGCTGGGGACACTGAAGCTTTCTTT
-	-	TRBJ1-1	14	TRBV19	CASTVFGGSGEAFF	TGTGCCAGTACCGTTTTTGGAGGGTCGGGTGAAGCTTTCTTT
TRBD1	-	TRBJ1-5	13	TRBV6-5	CASKGTGRQPQHF	TGTGCCAGCAAAGGGACAGGGAGACAGCCCCAGCATTTT
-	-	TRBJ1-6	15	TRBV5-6	CASSLGAGLDSPLHF	TGTGCCAGCAGCTTGGGTGCGGGCCTGGATTCACCCCTCCACTTT
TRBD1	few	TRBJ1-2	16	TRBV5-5	CASSRGQGGGGYGYTF	TGTGCCAGCAGCCGGGGACAGGGGGGAGGAGGCTATGGCTACACCTTC
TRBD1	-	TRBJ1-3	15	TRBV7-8	CASSSQGAGGNTIYF	TGTGCCAGCAGCTCTCAGGGGGCAGGCGGAAACACCATATATTTT
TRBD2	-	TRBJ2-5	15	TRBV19	CASSRGGGTIKTQYF	TGTGCCAGTTCGAGGGGCGGGGGGACCATTAAGACCCAGTACTTC
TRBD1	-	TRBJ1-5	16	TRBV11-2	CASSFGTGGGNQPQHF	TGTGCCAGCAGCTTCGGGACAGGGGGCGGCAATCAGCCCCAGCATTTT
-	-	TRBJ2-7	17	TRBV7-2	CASSLAGTGEIGYEQYF	TGTGCCAGCAGCTTAGCCGGGACTGGCGAAATTGGTTACGAGCAGTACTTC
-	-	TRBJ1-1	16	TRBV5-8	CASSLRAGTLNTEAFF	TGTGCCAGCAGCTTGCGGGCCGGGACACTGAACACTGAAGCTTTCTTT